The 23 T cell receptor beta chains below were found in one sample sequenced in a study of blood T cell repertoires in COVID-19 (dated by TCRdb to 2019 to 2021). The library was obtained by the immunoSEQ multiplex PCR assay. The table was pulled from immuneACCESS by TCRdb, which kept in-frame rearrangements only. Such tables lose some clones; where checked, under half of the loss comes from unresolved V genes, and the rest has no known cause. The sample yields some 150,000 clones; about 90% were counted once. Around 38% of the sample rests with the top ten. The sample was peripheral blood. All receptors derive from a man aged 45-65 years who had recovered from COVID-19.

The CDR3 DNA is TGCAGTACGGACAGGGGGCTAGGCTACACCTTC. Its protein product is CSTDRGLGYTF. The rearrangement uses TRBV20-1 and TRBJ1-2, with 11 bases identical to TRBD1. The CDR3 contains 11 residues. J was trimmed by 8 bases and V by 8 bases; bases with no gene match: 4. Germline CDR1 and CDR2: DFQATT and SNEGSKA (reference sequence).

CDR3 region: CASSYERQGAREQYF. DNA for the CDR3: TGTGCCAGCAGTTACGAACGACAGGGGGCGCGAGAGCAGTACTTC. The J gene is TRBJ2-7, the V gene TRBV6-6, with 10 bases that match TRBD1. Germline-derived CDR1 and CDR2 are MNHNY and SVGAGI (reference sequence). The CDR3 loop spans 15 amino acids. The V segment lost 2 bases and the J segment 7 bases; nucleotides outside the gene matches: 8.

The V and J genes are TRBV5-6 and TRBJ1-1; a weak D match, TRBD1 (6 bases). V lost 4 bases and J lost 11, with 18 bases in between. The CDR3 has 13 residues. CDR1 is SGHDT and CDR2 is YYEEEE in the germline V gene. CDR3 sequence reads: CASSRAEQGSAFF. CDR3 in DNA: TGTGCCAGCAGCCGGGCCGAACAGGGTTCCGCTTTCTTT.

The gene calls are TRBV5-1 and TRBJ1-1; TRBD1 aligns across 7 bases. Trimming at V came to 8 bases and at J to 1 base, leaving 11 bases not matched to a gene. Germline assignment: CDR1 SGHRS and CDR2 YFSETQ. The CDR3 consists of 15 residues. CDR3 amino acids: CASLNGTVPNTEAFF. The DNA for the CDR3 is TGCGCCAGTCTAAACGGGACAGTGCCGAACACTGAAGCTTTCTTT.

This chain links TRBV12-3 or TRBV12-4 with TRBJ2-5, with D uncertain. The CDR3 sequence is 13 residues long. Trimming took 5 bases from V and 5 from J, leaving 12 bases between them. The CDR3 loop is CASSPRPRETQYF. CDR3 DNA: TGTGCCAGCAGTCCCCGCCCTCGGGAGACCCAGTACTTC.

This chain uses TRBV23-1 with TRBJ1-2, with D perhaps matching TRBD1 (6 bases). TRBV23-1 is an ORF, and what it does is uncertain. The CDR3 sequence is 16 residues long. The V gene lost 2 bases and the J gene lost 2 bases, with 15 bases spanning the gap. The CDR3 DNA reads TGCGCCAGCAGTCAAATCCTGAAGGACAGCAACTATGGCTACACCTTC. It specifies CASSQILKDSNYGYTF.

This chain joins TRBV25-1 and TRBJ1-1; TRBD1 is a possible D gene (6 bases). The CDR3 sequence is 15 residues long. Germline V gene data show CDR1 as MGHDK and CDR2 as SYGVNS. Trimming shortened V by 3 bases and J by 3 bases, and 14 bases separated the two germline ends. For the CDR3, the DNA is TGTGCCAGCAGTGATCTCCAGAAGGGGGACACTGAAGCTTTCTTT. Translating it yields CASSDLQKGDTEAFF.

V is TRBV2 and J is TRBJ1-2, with 11 bases matching TRBD1. This CDR3 has 16 residues. Germline assignment: CDR1 SNHLY and CDR2 FYNNEI. V was pared by 5 bases and J by 5 bases, with 10 bases of the junction left unmatched. CDR3 sequence reads: CASSPLQRDRGYGYTF. CDR3 DNA sequence: TGTGCCAGCAGTCCCCTACAAAGGGACAGGGGGTATGGCTACACCTTC.

The chain links TRBV6-5 to TRBJ1-2; D is possibly TRBD1 (6 bases). This CDR3 is built from 15 residues. Trimming took 7 bases from V and 4 from J, leaving 19 bases between them. Germline values: CDR1 MNHEY, CDR2 SVGAGI. CDR3 coding DNA: TGTGCCAGCACCCAAGGGGCAGGGGCTCGCTATGGCTACACCTTC. Its protein is CASTQGAGARYGYTF.

The V and J genes are TRBV24-1 and TRBJ2-3; 10 bases match TRBD1. The germline V gene encodes CDR1 KGHDR and CDR2 SFDVKD. There are 17 residues in the CDR3. Trimming cost V 4 bases and J 1 base; bases outside gene matches: 7. In DNA form, the CDR3 reads TGTGCCACCAGTGACCCGGTCGGGACAGGGGGCACAGATACGCAGTATTTT. It specifies CATSDPVGTGGTDTQYF.

This clone was counted a few times. The chain employs TRBV9 and TRBJ1-1; no firm D call. V shed 0 bases and J shed 1 base, with 7 bases lying between them. Germline CDR1 and CDR2: SGDLS and YYNGEE. The CDR3 has 14 residues. The CDR3 loop is CASSVGQANTEAFF. The CDR3 bases are TGTGCCAGCAGCGTAGGGCAGGCGAACACTGAAGCTTTCTTT.

The CDR3 is CASSSDRGPQETQYF. CDR3 bases: TGTGCCAGCAGCTCCGACAGGGGTCCCCAAGAGACCCAGTACTTC. The chain carries TRBV27 and TRBJ2-5; 8 nucleotides align to TRBD1. V shed 6 bases, J shed 1 base, and the junction held 7 bases outside the gene matches. Germline V gene lookup returns CDR1 MNHEY and CDR2 SMNVEV (reference sequence). CDR3 length equals 15 residues.

This sequence joins TRBV28 and TRBJ2-7; TRBD2 matches 16 bases. Germline CDR1 reads MDHEN; CDR2 reads SYDVKM. The CDR3 extends over 15 amino acids. V was clipped by 7 bases and J by 7 bases; unmatched bases: 7. CDR3 DNA: TGTGCCAGCACCCTGGGACTAGCGGGGGGGCCGGAGCAGTACTTC. Translation: CASTLGLAGGPEQYF.

The V and J genes are TRBV6-6 and TRBJ1-3, with D unresolved. Germline loops: CDR1 MNHNY, CDR2 SVGAGI (reference sequence). CDR3 size: 15 residues. V gave up 6 bases and J gave up 0 bases, with 12 bases separating them. The CDR3 DNA follows: TGTGCCAGCAGCCCGAGTCCCAACTCTGGAAACACCATATATTTT. It yields the protein CASSPSPNSGNTIYF.

The V gene is TRBV2, the J gene TRBJ2-7; D is unresolved. CDR1 and CDR2 from the germline V gene are SNHLY and FYNNEI. Trimming took off 3 bases at V and 4 bases at J, with 10 bases between the two ends. The CDR3 is 13 residues long. CDR3 in DNA: TGTGCCAGCAGTGAGAGGTCGGCGTACGAGCAGTACTTC. It codes for CASSERSAYEQYF.

The chain combines TRBV15 with TRBJ2-5, with a tentative D call TRBD2 (6 bases). From germline, CDR1 is LNHNV and CDR2 YYDKDF (reference sequence). CDR3 length equals 15 residues. Trimming shortened V by 0 bases and J by 4 bases, and 12 bases separated the two germline ends. CDR3 sequence reads: CATSRDSYGGETQYF. The DNA for the CDR3 is TGTGCCACCAGCAGAGATTCATACGGGGGAGAGACCCAGTACTTC.

This clone was detected once. The chain links TRBV7-9 to TRBJ2-1; D remains ambiguous. The CDR3 consists of 13 residues. The germline V and J ends were trimmed by 3 bases and 5 bases, with 8 bases remaining between them. Germline lookup yields CDR1 SEHNR and CDR2 FQNEAQ (reference sequence). The DNA of the CDR3 is TGTGCCAGCAGCTTTACGGGTAACAATGAGCAGTTCTTC. Translating gives CASSFTGNNEQFF.

The DNA for the CDR3 is TGTGCCAGCAGCAACCAATTCGGGACAGAGCAGTTCTTC. Translation: CASSNQFGTEQFF. The V gene is TRBV11-1, the J gene TRBJ2-1, with D possibly being TRBD1 (6 bases). Trimming pared 5 bases from V and 10 bases from J, leaving 15 bases between. CDR3 length: 13 amino acids. Germline CDR1 SGHAT, CDR2 FQDESV (reference sequence).

The rearrangement links TRBV7-9 to TRBJ1-4; TRBD1 matches at 8 bases. The ends lost 1 base at V and 7 bases at J; junction bases unmatched: 8. This CDR3 region has 16 residues. Germline CDR1 reads SEHNR; CDR2 reads FQNEAQ (reference sequence). This CDR3 is CASSLGSGGVAEKLFF. For the CDR3, the DNA is TGTGCCAGCAGCTTAGGGTCAGGGGGCGTAGCTGAAAAACTGTTTTTT.

CDR3 nucleotide sequence: TGCGCCAGCAGCTTGGCTCGGGTCTTACTAGCGGGGGGGAATGAGCAGTTCTTC. This codes for CASSLARVLLAGGNEQFF. The rearrangement uses TRBV5-1 and TRBJ2-1; 13 nucleotides line up with TRBD2. The CDR3 is 18 residues long. The J segment lost 7 bases and the V segment lost 0 bases, leaving 10 bases of the junction unmatched. Germline assignment: CDR1 SGHRS and CDR2 YFSETQ. Looking up the rest from reference TRBV5-1 and TRBJ2-1 gives the full variable domain: KAGVTQTPRYLIKTRGQQVTLSCSPISGHRSVSWYQQTPGQGLQFLFEYFSETQRNKGNFPGRFSGRQFSNSRSEMNVSTLELGDSALYLCASSLARVLLAGGNEQFFGPGTRLTVL.

This chain uses TRBV24-1 with TRBJ2-3; D perhaps matches TRBD2 (5 bases). CDR1 is KGHDR, CDR2 SFDVKD, per germline. This CDR3 contains 15 residues. Between the trimmed V and J ends, which lost 5 bases and 8 bases, there was a span of 19 bases. CDR3 sequence: CATSAIGVKPVTQYF. The CDR3 DNA sequence: TGTGCCACCAGTGCTATCGGGGTCAAACCGGTTACGCAGTATTTT.

The rearrangement links TRBV25-1 to TRBJ1-1; D is perhaps TRBD1 (6 bases). This CDR3 has 16 amino acids. Per germline, CDR1 MGHDK and CDR2 SYGVNS. V was cut by 4 bases and J by 5 bases, with 20 bases left in between. The DNA for the CDR3 is TGTGCCAGCAGTGCCCTGTGGACAGCCAGAGGGACTGAAGCTTTCTTT. It yields the protein CASSALWTARGTEAFF.

The genes are TRBV7-6 and TRBJ2-2; 14 nucleotides match TRBD2. The CDR3 extends over 15 amino acids. J was trimmed by 5 bases and V by 5 bases; bases with no gene match: 1. The V gene's germline CDR1 is SGHVS and CDR2 FNYEAQ. The CDR3 DNA is TGTGCCAGCAGCCGGACTAGCGGGGGGACCGGGGAGCTGTTTTTT. This gives the protein CASSRTSGGTGELFF.